Included here is one TCR beta chain sequence, with context. Its antigen is as yet unknown. The sample originates from a study of cytomegalovirus exposure and HLA in healthy donors. The CDR3 loop spans 15 amino acids. Germline V gene lookup returns CDR1 MNHEY and CDR2 SVGAGI. Trimming at V came to 8 bases and at J to 4 bases, leaving 5 bases not matched to a gene. Primers included in the PCR were 60 Vbeta and 13 Jbeta primers. The assay was immunoSEQ multiplex PCR, and TCRdb's table has in-frame clones only and misses some. Of around 90,000 clones in the sample, approximately 65% were seen once. Findings and caveats of the study: A further, later analysis showed that HLA-associated TCR beta chains (compared with equally common others) were more clonally expanded. A highly shared variant cluster was judged a likely technical artifact. In vitro work confirmed that three CMV-associated chains recognize CMV antigens. When the data were analyzed later, several of the most significant clusters appeared to be linked to common viral pathogens.

The sample comprised PBMCs. The chain recombines TRBV6-5 with TRBJ2-3, with TRBD2 matching over 14 bases. The sequence was collected from a woman in her 30s in good health and CMV-seropositive. The chain's CDR3 is CASWKTSGGADTQYF. CDR3 DNA: TGTGCCAGCTGGAAGACTAGCGGGGGGGCAGATACGCAGTATTTT.